Listed here are 14 T cell receptor beta chains from one sample, sequenced in a study of shared T cell receptors in the human thymus. Repertoires were generated with immunoSEQ multiplex PCR, while TCRdb's copy carries only in-frame clones and drops some. In the table there are 600,000 or so clones, around 87% of which are singletons. These data were likewise used in another study, on human thymus T cells.

Sequenced sample: thymocytes. The receptors derive from a boy younger than two with a congenital heart defect.

This clone was seen a handful of times. The chain joins TRBV4-3 to TRBJ2-5; 14 bases line up with TRBD2. This CDR3 is 18 amino acids long. The germline gives CDR1 LGHNA, CDR2 YSLEER. V lost 1 base, J lost 4 bases, and 8 bases stayed unmatched. CDR3 sequence reads: CASSQGGTSGRRRETQYF. The CDR3, as DNA: TGCGCCAGCAGCCAAGGCGGGACTAGCGGGAGACGGAGAGAGACCCAGTACTTC.

The V and J genes are TRBV4-3 and TRBJ2-6; D may be TRBD1 (6 bases). This CDR3 is built from 19 residues. Germline-derived CDR1 and CDR2 are LGHNA and YSLEER. Trimming stripped 0 bases from V and 1 base from J, with 16 bases between. CDR3 DNA: TGCGCCAGCAGCCAAGATCAGTACAGGGAAAGTTCTGGGGCCAACGTCCTGACTTTC. Residues: CASSQDQYRESSGANVLTF.

V and J are TRBV14 and TRBJ1-2, with 9 bases fitting TRBD1. The CDR3 has 15 residues. Losses at the gene ends were 4 bases for V and 4 bases for J; bases not matched to a gene: 7. The germline V gene encodes CDR1 SGHDN and CDR2 FVKESK. CDR3 in DNA: TGTGCCAGCAGCCTTTTGGGACAGGGATTCTATGGCTACACCTTC. Its protein is CASSLLGQGFYGYTF.

The gene calls are TRBV5-6 and TRBJ1-2; TRBD1 is a possible D gene (6 bases). Trimming removed 4 bases at V and 4 bases at J, with 11 bases between. From germline, CDR1 is SGHDT and CDR2 YYEEEE. This CDR3 comprises 13 residues. CDR3 DNA sequence: TGTGCCAGCAGCATACAGACAGGCTATGGCTACACCTTC. Encoded protein: CASSIQTGYGYTF.

This rearrangement joins TRBV7-6 to TRBJ1-1, with 8 positions matching TRBD1. The CDR3 covers 16 residues. The V gene end was trimmed by 5 bases and the J gene end by 0 bases; junction bases not matched to a gene: 8. Germline V gives CDR1 SGHVS, CDR2 FNYEAQ. The chain's CDR3 is CASSRPDRAMNTEAFF. The DNA of the CDR3 is TGTGCCAGCAGCCGACCGGACAGGGCTATGAACACTGAAGCTTTCTTT. The full variable domain, with the rest looked up from reference TRBV7-6 and TRBJ1-1, is GAGVSQSPRYKVTKRGQDVALRCDPISGHVSLYWYRQALGQGPEFLTYFNYEAQQDKSGLPNDRFSAERPEGSISTLTIQRTEQRDSAMYRCASSRPDRAMNTEAFFGQGTRLTVV.

This chain joins TRBV4-1 and TRBJ1-3; TRBD1 aligns across 8 bases. V shed 0 bases and J 5 bases; nucleotides not matched to a gene: 9. Germline V CDR1 and CDR2: MGHRA, YSYEKL. The CDR3 loop spans 17 amino acids. The CDR3 is CASSQDRDRGLRNTIYF. CDR3 bases: TGCGCCAGCAGCCAAGATCGTGACAGGGGACTACGAAACACCATATATTTT.

This chain links TRBV10-3 with TRBJ2-3; the D gene is possibly TRBD2 (6 bases). Germline lookup yields CDR1 ENHRY and CDR2 SYGVKD. The CDR3 is made up of 14 amino acids. V was shortened by 8 bases and J by 4 bases, with 16 bases between the two germline ends. CDR3 loop: CAIRPGRGADTQYF. The CDR3 coding sequence is TGTGCCATCCGCCCCGGACGCGGGGCAGATACGCAGTATTTT.

The chain combines TRBV30 with TRBJ1-5; TRBD1 agrees at 10 bases. The CDR3 length is 15 residues. In germline, CDR1 is GTSNPN, CDR2 SVGIG (reference sequence). The trim removed 2 bases at V and 5 bases at J, leaving 6 bases unmatched. This CDR3 is CAWSPSTGGYQPQHF. The CDR3 region has the DNA TGTGCCTGGAGTCCGTCGACAGGGGGCTATCAGCCCCAGCATTTT.

This chain uses TRBV5-1 with TRBJ1-1; possibly TRBD1 for D (5 bases). The CDR3 loop spans 15 amino acids. Trimming took off 0 bases at V and 1 base at J, with 10 bases between the two ends. The germline V gene encodes CDR1 SGHRS and CDR2 YFSETQ. CDR3 protein: CASSLAREGNTEAFF. CDR3 in DNA: TGCGCCAGCAGCTTGGCCAGGGAAGGGAACACTGAAGCTTTCTTT.

The J gene is TRBJ2-7, the V gene TRBV5-6, with D perhaps TRBD1 (6 bases). The germline gives CDR1 SGHDT, CDR2 YYEEEE. The V end was cut by 1 base, the J end by 3 bases, with 20 bases between. CDR3 size: 17 residues. CDR3 sequence (DNA): TGTGCCAGCAGCTTGTGGGACAACAAAGCCACAGTCTACGAGCAGTACTTC. Its protein product is CASSLWDNKATVYEQYF.

The chain recombines TRBV5-1 with TRBJ1-2; D is uncertain. The CDR3 is 14 residues long. In germline, CDR1 is SGHRS, CDR2 YFSETQ. Deletions cut 4 bases from V and 2 bases from J, with 12 bases between. The CDR3 DNA follows: TGCGCCAGCAGCCATACCACATCAAACTATGGCTACACCTTC. Its protein product is CASSHTTSNYGYTF.

CDR3 in amino acids: CASVSRLETQYF. The CDR3 DNA sequence: TGTGCCAGCGTTTCCAGGCTAGAGACCCAGTACTTC. The V and J genes are TRBV7-9 and TRBJ2-5; D remains ambiguous. The germline V and J ends were trimmed by 8 bases and 4 bases, with 11 bases remaining between them. Germline V gene data show CDR1 as SEHNR and CDR2 as FQNEAQ (reference sequence). This CDR3 contains 12 residues.

The chain is built from TRBV7-3 and TRBJ2-1; TRBD1 matches at 7 bases. V gave up 0 bases and J gave up 5 bases; unmatched junction bases: 4. Germline V lookup: CDR1 SGHTA, CDR2 FQGTGA. This CDR3 region has 15 residues. CDR3 in DNA: TGTGCCAGCAGCTTAACGGCAGGACAGGACAATGAGCAGTTCTTC. Translation: CASSLTAGQDNEQFF.

A single count supports this clone. The chain carries TRBV5-1 and TRBJ1-2; 9 positions match TRBD1. V shed 6 bases and J 7 bases; nucleotides not matched to a gene: 7. The germline V gene encodes CDR1 SGHRS and CDR2 YFSETQ. The CDR3 is 13 amino acids. CDR3: CASTLGDRAGYTF. The CDR3, as DNA: TGCGCCAGCACCCTGGGGGACAGGGCTGGCTACACCTTC.